This T cell receptor beta chain was documented in a study of spatial heterogeneity in lung cancer. Study details: Each unique TCR and UMI combination was seen more than ten times on average in raw reads.

Trimming stripped 7 bases from V and 1 base from J, with 10 bases between. CDR3 size: 12 residues. Germline V lookup: CDR1 SQVTM, CDR2 ANQGSEA. Points from the study as a whole: Blood carried ubiquitous expanded tumor TCRs more at resection than follow-up.

From the 5' RACE reads, TCRdb called clonotypes with MiXCR, one entry per CDR3 protein. The table shows tens of thousands of distinct CDR3 sequences, with over 9.5% occurring only once. This clonotype was seen a handful of times. Its target is not known. The time point denotes: sample taken at primary tumor resection. Sequencing was performed on whole RNA extracted from tumor and nontumor lung tissue, or from frozen PBMC, and the material was left unsorted. The sample was PBMCs, taken at surgery. The chain links TRBV29-1 to TRBJ1-1; perhaps TRBD1 as D (5 bases). This receptor was taken from a male donor with early-stage non-small cell lung cancer. CDR3 loop: CSAGHQNTEAFF. The CDR3 DNA sequence: TGCAGCGCCGGACACCAGAACACTGAAGCTTTCTTT.